Listed below are T cell receptor beta chains from one sample, sequenced in a study of blood T cell repertoires in COVID-19. The repertoire was sequenced with immunoSEQ multiplex PCR; TCRdb's copy has only in-frame clones and lacks some. In the table there are approximately 200,000 clones, about 84% of which are singletons. Sequenced: peripheral blood. Receptors were obtained from a woman of 80 years or more with COVID-19, enrolled during active disease. Both conserved end residues are part of each CDR3. Fields, in order: V gene, D gene, J gene, clone size, CDR3 DNA, CDR3 protein. D genes are given only for firm matches. Size is omitted from some rows. Given values are once, few, many or a class for expanded clones.

>TRBV11-2|TRBD1|TRBJ1-2|.
TGTGCCAGCAGCTCGGGGCTAGGGGGCAGGGGACATTCGGAATATGGCTACACCTTC
CASSSGLGGRGHSEYGYTF
>TRBV15|.|TRBJ1-1|.
TGTGCCACCAGCAGAGGGGAGATGAACACTGAAGCTTTCTTT
CATSRGEMNTEAFF
>TRBV4-2|TRBD2|TRBJ2-1|.
TGTGCCAGCAGCCAAGAACTAGCGGGAGTTCATAATGAGCAGTTCTTC
CASSQELAGVHNEQFF
>TRBV29-1|TRBD1|TRBJ2-1|.
TGCAGCGTTGAAACTGGGACAGGGCCCTCCTACAATGAGCAGTTCTTC
CSVETGTGPSYNEQFF
>TRBV6-1|.|TRBJ2-5|.
TGTGCCAGCAGTGATTTAGGGGATCAAGAGACCCAGTACTTC
CASSDLGDQETQYF
>TRBV20-1|.|TRBJ2-1|few
TGCAGTGCTAGTGAGCCGGGAGAGTCGTACAATGAGCAGTTCTTC
CSASEPGESYNEQFF
>TRBV6-5|.|TRBJ2-5|.
TGTGCCAGCACAAGGGGGGGTCTCGAGACCCAGTACTTC
CASTRGGLETQYF
>TRBV7-9|.|TRBJ2-3|.
TGTGCCAGCGGGCTGAATACGCAGTATTTT
CASGLNTQYF
>TRBV5-4|TRBD2|TRBJ2-1|.
TGTGCCAGCAGCTACCTCGGACTAGCGGGAGTTGAGCAGTTCTTC
CASSYLGLAGVEQFF
>TRBV11-3|.|TRBJ2-1|.
TGTGCCAGCAGCGTAACGGGTATTGGTGAGCAGTTCTTC
CASSVTGIGEQFF
>TRBV5-6|.|TRBJ2-5|.
TGTGCCAGCAGAGAGGGACAAGAGACCCAGTACTTC
CASREGQETQYF
>TRBV2|.|TRBJ2-5|.
TGTGCCAGCAATTTCTTGGGAGGCACAGAGACCCAGTACTTC
CASNFLGGTETQYF
>TRBV27|.|TRBJ2-4|once
TGTGCCAGCAGTTTACGAGGCCAGAACATTCAGTACTTC
CASSLRGQNIQYF
>TRBV11-1|TRBD2|TRBJ2-2|.
TGTGCCAGCAGCTTTGGACTAGCGAACACCGGGGAGCTGTTTTTT
CASSFGLANTGELFF
>TRBV19|TRBD1|TRBJ2-2|.
TGTGCCAGTAGTCACAGGGGAACCGGGGAGCTGTTTTTT
CASSHRGTGELFF
>TRBV18|.|TRBJ1-4|.
TGTGCCAGCTCACCAAGGAGGGGAAAGGCTAATGAAAAACTGTTTTTT
CASSPRRGKANEKLFF
>TRBV6-6|.|TRBJ2-5|.
TGTGCCAGCAGTTACGGTCAGGTCGGAGAGACCCAGTACTTC
CASSYGQVGETQYF
>TRBV27|.|TRBJ2-7|.
TGTGCCAGCAGTTCCAACAGGTTTGAGCAGTACTTC
CASSSNRFEQYF
>TRBV18|.|TRBJ1-4|few
TGTGCCAGCTCACCAGCTATTAATGAAAAACTGTTTTTT
CASSPAINEKLFF
>TRBV5-6|.|TRBJ2-1|.
TGTGCCAGCAGCGCCGGGACACACAATGAGCAGTTCTTC
CASSAGTHNEQFF
>TRBV18|.|TRBJ1-1|.
TGTGCCAGCTCACGACAGAAGAACACTGAAGCTTTCTTT
CASSRQKNTEAFF
>TRBV9|TRBD1|TRBJ2-6|.
TGTGCCAGCAGCCAGGGGGTGGGTGTCCTGACTTTC
CASSQGVGVLTF
>TRBV15|TRBD1|TRBJ2-7|.
TGTGCCACCAGCAGAGCAGGGACAGGGCGCTACGAGCAGTACTTC
CATSRAGTGRYEQYF
>TRBV7-9|.|TRBJ2-3|.
TGTGCCAGCGAGCGGGCGGGGAACACAGATACGCAGTATTTT
CASERAGNTDTQYF
>TRBV19|TRBD1|TRBJ1-1|.
TGTGCCAGTAGTATAGTAGCGACAGGGGACACTGAAGCTTTCTTT
CASSIVATGDTEAFF
>TRBV12-3/TRBV12-4|.|TRBJ1-2|.
TGTGCCAGCAGTCCGAGTAACCCCTACACCTTC
CASSPSNPYTF
>TRBV2|TRBD1|TRBJ1-4|.
TGTGCCAGCAGGCCGGGACAGGGAGTTTCAACTAATGAAAAACTGTTTTTT
CASRPGQGVSTNEKLFF
>TRBV6-6|TRBD1|TRBJ2-7|.
TGTGCCAGCAGTGCATCTTCGGGGACAGGATCCTACGAGCAGTACTTC
CASSASSGTGSYEQYF
>TRBV20-1|.|TRBJ1-2|.
TGCAGTGCTCCGTATAACTATGGCTACACCTTC
CSAPYNYGYTF
>TRBV18|TRBD1|TRBJ1-5|.
TGTGCCAGCTCACCTACAGGGGGAAACAATCAGCCCCAGCATTTT
CASSPTGGNNQPQHF
>TRBV19|.|TRBJ2-3|.
TGTGCCAGTAGTATAGACGGGGGAGGCACTAGCACAGATACGCAGTATTTT
CASSIDGGGTSTDTQYF